This T cell receptor (beta chain) was sequenced during a study of blood T cell repertoires in COVID-19 (TCRdb year 2020). General notes on the study: The collaborator samples originated in the United States, Italy and Spain and spanned the acute and convalescent phases of COVID-19. The prospective study material was composed of cDNA or gDNA derived from T cells, B-cell-depleted T cells, or PBMCs. Subjects who had been exposed to COVID-19, were actively infected with it, or had recovered from it provided the deeply sampled blood TCRbeta repertoires that made up the dataset. The repertoires were made available in a free public database intended to serve as a resource for research on the immune response to SARS-CoV-2. Samples were obtained from the ongoing ImmuneRACE study (first 160 participants) and from approximately 1,200 subjects provided by 6 global collaborators. Sample metadata almost always included a de-identified subject ID, COVID-19 status, age in years and sex. Where HLA class I and class II types were available, the types were taken from metadata supplied by the sample provider, not from assay-based typing. Beyond this particular receptor, the publication reports: How much clinical and demographic metadata was included differed by source and by participant, and the metadata was provided uncurated.

Comment on this clone: No antigen is known for it. Base qualities are not at hand, and no much larger clone is one base apart.

TCRbeta CDR3 regions were amplified from genomic DNA by means of the immunoSEQ Assay, a bias-controlled multiplex PCR. Under the source paper's analysis protocol: The number of nucleated cells in each sample was estimated by amplification of reference gene primers within the assay. Sequence reads were collapsed and filtered to measure the absolute abundance of every unique TCRbeta CDR3 rearrangement. Productive Simpson clonality was computed per sample as the square root of Simpson's diversity index over productive rearrangements. TCRdb re-hosts the immuneACCESS table, in-frame sequences only. Its copies lack some clones; in the studies checked, an unresolved V gene accounts for under half of them, and the cause for the rest is not known. D and trimming were read from the DNA, whereas the V and J calls and clone size are those reported in that table. Across this sample there are 250,000 to 350,000 clones, with approximately 83% seen only once. The ten biggest clones cover roughly 2.1% of the sample.

A second Seattle source provided samples from volunteer blood donors who had recovered from COVID-19. Collaborating institutions collected whole blood in K2EDTA tubes following their own protocols. Collaborator samples were shipped for TCRbeta analysis as frozen whole blood, isolated PBMCs, or DNA extracted from either sample type. Trimming at the junction amounts to 4 bases on V and 0 bases on J, and the germline ends lie 8 bases apart. As encoded in the germline V gene, CDR1 is SGHTA while CDR2 is FQGNSA. CDR3 length: 14 amino acids, cysteine to phenylalanine. The read is trimmed to its CDR3 DNA, 42 bases read in frame from base 1.

The source of this sequence is a woman aged 25 to 39 who had recovered from COVID-19. Recombination linked TRBV7-2 to TRBJ2-3; the D gene assignment is ambiguous. The sequenced sample consisted of peripheral blood. The CDR3 sequence is CASSSMASTDTQYF. The DNA sequence is as follows: TGTGCCAGCAGCTCCATGGCTAGCACAGATACGCAGTATTTT.